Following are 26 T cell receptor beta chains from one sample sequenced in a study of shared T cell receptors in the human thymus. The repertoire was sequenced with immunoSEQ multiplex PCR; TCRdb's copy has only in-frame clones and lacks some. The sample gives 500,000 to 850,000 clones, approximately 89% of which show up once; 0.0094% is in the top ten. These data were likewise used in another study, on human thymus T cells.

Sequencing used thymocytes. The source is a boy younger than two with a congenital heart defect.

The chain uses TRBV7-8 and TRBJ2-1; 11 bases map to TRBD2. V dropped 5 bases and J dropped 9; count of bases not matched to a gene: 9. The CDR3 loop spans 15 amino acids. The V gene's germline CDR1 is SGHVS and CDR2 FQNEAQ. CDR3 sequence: CASSPLAGGHPEQFF. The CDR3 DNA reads TGTGCCAGCAGCCCTTTAGCGGGGGGGCATCCTGAGCAGTTCTTC.

This CDR3 is CASSQGQGLYEQYF. In DNA form, the CDR3 reads TGCGCCAGCAGCCAAGGACAGGGTCTATACGAGCAGTACTTC. The chain links TRBV4-3 to TRBJ2-7; 7 bases map to TRBD1. In germline, CDR1 is LGHNA, CDR2 YSLEER. The CDR3 has 14 amino acids. V dropped 1 base and J dropped 4; count of bases not matched to a gene: 4.

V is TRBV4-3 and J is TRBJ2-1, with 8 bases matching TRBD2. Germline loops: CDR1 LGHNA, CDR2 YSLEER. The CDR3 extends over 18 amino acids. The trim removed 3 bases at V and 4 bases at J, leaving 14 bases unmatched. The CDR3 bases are TGCGCCAGCAGCCACCGGACAAATGTTCGCGGGAGGTACAATGAGCAGTTCTTC. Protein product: CASSHRTNVRGRYNEQFF.

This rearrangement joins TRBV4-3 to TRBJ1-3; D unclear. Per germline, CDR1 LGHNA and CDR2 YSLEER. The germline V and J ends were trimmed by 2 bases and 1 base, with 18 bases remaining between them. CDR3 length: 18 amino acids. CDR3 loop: CASSQFTETPTSGNTIYF. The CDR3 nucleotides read TGCGCCAGCAGCCAATTTACCGAGACTCCTACATCTGGAAACACCATATATTTT.

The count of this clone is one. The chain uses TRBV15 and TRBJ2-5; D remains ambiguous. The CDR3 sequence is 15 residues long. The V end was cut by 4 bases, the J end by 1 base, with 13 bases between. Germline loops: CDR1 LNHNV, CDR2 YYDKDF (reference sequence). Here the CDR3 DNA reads TGTGCCACCAGCATCGATAGAAAACCCCAAGAGACCCAGTACTTC. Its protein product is CATSIDRKPQETQYF.

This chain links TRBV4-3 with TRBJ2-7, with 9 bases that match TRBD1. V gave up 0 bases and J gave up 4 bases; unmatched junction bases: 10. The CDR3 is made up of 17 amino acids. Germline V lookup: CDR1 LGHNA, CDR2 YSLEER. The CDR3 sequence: CASSQELAGQGLYEQYF. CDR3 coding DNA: TGCGCCAGCAGCCAAGAACTTGCAGGACAGGGGTTGTACGAGCAGTACTTC.

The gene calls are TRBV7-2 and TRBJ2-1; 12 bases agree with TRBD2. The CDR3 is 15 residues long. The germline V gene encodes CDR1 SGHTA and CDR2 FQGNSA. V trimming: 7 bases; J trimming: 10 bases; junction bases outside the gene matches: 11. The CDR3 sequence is CASTSLAGGRGEQFF. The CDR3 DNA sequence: TGTGCCAGCACCTCACTAGCGGGAGGTCGTGGGGAGCAGTTCTTC.

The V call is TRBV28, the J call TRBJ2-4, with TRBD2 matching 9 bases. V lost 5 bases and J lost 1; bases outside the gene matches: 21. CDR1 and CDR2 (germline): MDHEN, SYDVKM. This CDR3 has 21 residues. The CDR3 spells CASSKFQGASGISGAKNIQYF. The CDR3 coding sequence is TGTGCCAGCAGTAAATTCCAAGGGGCTAGCGGGATTTCAGGGGCCAAAAACATTCAGTACTTC. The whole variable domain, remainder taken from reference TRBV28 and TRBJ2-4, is DVKVTQSSRYLVKRTGEKVFLECVQDMDHENMFWYRQDPGLGLRLIYFSYDVKMKEKGDIPEGYSVSREKKERFSLILESASTNQTSMYLCASSKFQGASGISGAKNIQYFGAGTRLSVL.

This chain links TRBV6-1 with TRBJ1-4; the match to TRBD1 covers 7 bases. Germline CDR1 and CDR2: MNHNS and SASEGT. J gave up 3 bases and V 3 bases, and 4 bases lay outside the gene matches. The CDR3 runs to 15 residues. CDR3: CASSERDRPNEKLFF. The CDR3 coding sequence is TGTGCCAGCAGTGAGCGGGACAGACCTAATGAAAAACTGTTTTTT.

As DNA, the CDR3 is TGTGCCAGCAACCACGGGGGGGCTCGAAATCAGCCCCAGCATTTT. Translated, it gives CASNHGGARNQPQHF. The chain combines TRBV6-5 with TRBJ1-5; TRBD1 might be the D (6 bases). Germline CDR1 reads MNHEY; CDR2 reads SVGAGI. Between the trimmed V and J ends, which lost 7 bases and 4 bases, there was a span of 17 bases. This CDR3 region has 15 residues.

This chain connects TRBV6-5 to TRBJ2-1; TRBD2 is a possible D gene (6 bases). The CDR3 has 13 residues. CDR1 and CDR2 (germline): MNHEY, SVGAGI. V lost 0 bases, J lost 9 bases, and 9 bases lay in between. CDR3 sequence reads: CASSYSLGGEQFF. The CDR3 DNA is TGTGCCAGCAGTTACTCGTTGGGGGGTGAGCAGTTCTTC.

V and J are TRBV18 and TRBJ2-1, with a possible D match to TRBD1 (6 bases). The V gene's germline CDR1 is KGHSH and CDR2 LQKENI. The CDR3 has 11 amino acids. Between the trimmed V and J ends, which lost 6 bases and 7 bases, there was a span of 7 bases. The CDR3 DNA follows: TGTGCCAGCTCTAGGGGGAATGAGCAGTTCTTC. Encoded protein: CASSRGNEQFF.

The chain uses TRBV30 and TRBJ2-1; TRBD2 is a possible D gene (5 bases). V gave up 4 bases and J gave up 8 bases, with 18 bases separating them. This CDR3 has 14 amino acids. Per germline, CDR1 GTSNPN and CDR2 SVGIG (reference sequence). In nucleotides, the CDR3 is TGTGCCTGGAACGTTCGAGGGAGTATCGATGAGCAGTTCTTC. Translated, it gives CAWNVRGSIDEQFF. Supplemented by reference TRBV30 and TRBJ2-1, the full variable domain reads SQTIHQWPATLVQPVGSPLSLECTVEGTSNPNLYWYRQAAGRGLQLLFYSVGIGQISSEVPQNLSASRPQDRQFILSSKKLLLSDSGFYLCAWNVRGSIDEQFFGPGTRLTVL.

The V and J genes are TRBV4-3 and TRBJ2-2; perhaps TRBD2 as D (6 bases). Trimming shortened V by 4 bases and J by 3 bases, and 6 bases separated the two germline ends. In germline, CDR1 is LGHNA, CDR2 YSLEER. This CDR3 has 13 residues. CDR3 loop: CASSRGDTGELFF. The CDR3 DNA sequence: TGCGCCAGCAGCCGGGGGGACACCGGGGAGCTGTTTTTT.

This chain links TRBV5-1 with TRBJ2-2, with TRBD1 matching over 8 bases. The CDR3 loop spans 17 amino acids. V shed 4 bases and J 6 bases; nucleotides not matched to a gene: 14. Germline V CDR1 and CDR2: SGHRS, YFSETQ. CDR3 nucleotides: TGCGCCAGCAGCCTGCCCCCGGGACAGGAGGGGGCCGGGGAGCTGTTTTTT. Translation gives CASSLPPGQEGAGELFF.

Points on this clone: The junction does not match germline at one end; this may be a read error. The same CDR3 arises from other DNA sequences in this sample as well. CDR3 amino acids: CASSFGQGAYNSPLHF. CDR3 nucleotide sequence: TGTGCCAGCAGTTTTGGGCAGGGGGCCTATAATTCCCCCCTCCACTTT. The chain couples TRBV28 to TRBJ1-6; 8 bases agree with TRBD1. Germline V lookup: CDR1 MDHEN, CDR2 SYDVKM. CDR3 size: 16 residues. The variable domain in full, with the rest retrieved from reference TRBV28 and TRBJ1-6, is DVKVTQSSRYLVKRTGEKVFLECVQDMDHENMFWYRQDPGLGLRLIYFSYDVKMKEKGDIPEGYSVSREKKERFSLILESASTNQTSMYLCASSFGQGAYNSPLHFGNGTRLTVT.

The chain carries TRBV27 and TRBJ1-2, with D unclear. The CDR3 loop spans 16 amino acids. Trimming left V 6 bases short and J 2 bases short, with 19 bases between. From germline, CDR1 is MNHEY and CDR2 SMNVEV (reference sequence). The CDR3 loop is CASSWTRGVGNYGYTF. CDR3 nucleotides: TGTGCCAGCAGCTGGACCCGGGGTGTTGGGAACTATGGCTACACCTTC.

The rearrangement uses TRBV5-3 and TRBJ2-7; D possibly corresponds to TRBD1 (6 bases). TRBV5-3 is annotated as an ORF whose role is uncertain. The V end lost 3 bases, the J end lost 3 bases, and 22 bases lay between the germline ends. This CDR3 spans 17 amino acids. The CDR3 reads CARSSPPLGTPDYEQYF. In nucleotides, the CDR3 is TGTGCCAGAAGCTCACCACCCCTAGGGACACCGGACTACGAGCAGTACTTC.

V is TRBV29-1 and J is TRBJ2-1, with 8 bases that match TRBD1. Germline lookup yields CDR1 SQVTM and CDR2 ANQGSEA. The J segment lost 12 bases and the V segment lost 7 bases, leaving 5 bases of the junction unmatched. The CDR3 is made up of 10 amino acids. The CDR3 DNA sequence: TGCAGCGCCACGGGACAGGTGCAGTTCTTC. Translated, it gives CSATGQVQFF.

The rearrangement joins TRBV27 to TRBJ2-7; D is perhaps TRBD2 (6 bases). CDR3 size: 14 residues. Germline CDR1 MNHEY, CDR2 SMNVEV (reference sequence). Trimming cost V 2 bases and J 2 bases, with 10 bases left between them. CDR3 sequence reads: CASSLRDLAYEQYF. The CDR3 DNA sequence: TGTGCCAGCAGTTTAAGGGACTTAGCCTACGAGCAGTACTTC.

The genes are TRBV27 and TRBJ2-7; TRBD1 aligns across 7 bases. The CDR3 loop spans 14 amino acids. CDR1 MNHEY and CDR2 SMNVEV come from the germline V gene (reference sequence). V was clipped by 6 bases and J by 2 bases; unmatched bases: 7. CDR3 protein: CASRVDRSTYEQYF. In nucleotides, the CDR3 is TGTGCCAGCAGGGTGGACAGGTCTACCTACGAGCAGTACTTC.

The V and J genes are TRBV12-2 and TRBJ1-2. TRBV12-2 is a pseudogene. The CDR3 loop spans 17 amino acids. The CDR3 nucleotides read TGTGCAAGTCGCACGGGGGGGGAGGGCAGGGTGCCCTATGGCTACACCTTC. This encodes CASRTGGEGRVPYGYTF.

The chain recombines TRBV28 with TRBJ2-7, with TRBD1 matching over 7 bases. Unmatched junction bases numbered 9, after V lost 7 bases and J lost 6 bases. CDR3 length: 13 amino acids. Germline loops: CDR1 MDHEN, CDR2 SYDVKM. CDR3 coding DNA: TGTGCCAGCAAATCCGGGACAGAGGGCGAGCAGTACTTC. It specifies CASKSGTEGEQYF.

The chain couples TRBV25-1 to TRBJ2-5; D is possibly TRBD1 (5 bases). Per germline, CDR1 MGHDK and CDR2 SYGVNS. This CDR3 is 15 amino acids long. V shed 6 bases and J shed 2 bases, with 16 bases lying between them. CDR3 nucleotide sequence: TGTGCCAGCAGGAAAAGGTCAGGGCTACAAGAGACCCAGTACTTC. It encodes CASRKRSGLQETQYF. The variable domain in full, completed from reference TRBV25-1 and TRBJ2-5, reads EADIYQTPRYLVIGTGKKITLECSQTMGHDKMYWYQQDPGMELHLIHYSYGVNSTEKGDLSSESTVSRIRTEHFPLTLESARPSHTSQYLCASRKRSGLQETQYFGPGTRLLVL.

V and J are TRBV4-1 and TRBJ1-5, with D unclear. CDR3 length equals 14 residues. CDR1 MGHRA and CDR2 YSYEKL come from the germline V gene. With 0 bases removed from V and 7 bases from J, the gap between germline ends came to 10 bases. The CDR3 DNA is TGCGCCAGCAGCCAAGAGGGAGGAACCCAGCCCCAGCATTTT. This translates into CASSQEGGTQPQHF.

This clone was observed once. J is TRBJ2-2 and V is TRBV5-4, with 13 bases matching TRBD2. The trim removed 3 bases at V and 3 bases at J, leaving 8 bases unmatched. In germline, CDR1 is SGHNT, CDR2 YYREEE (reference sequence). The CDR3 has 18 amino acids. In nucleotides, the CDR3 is TGTGCCAGCAGCTCCCTTACTAGCGGGGGGGTGTACACCGGGGAGCTGTTTTTT. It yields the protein CASSSLTSGGVYTGELFF. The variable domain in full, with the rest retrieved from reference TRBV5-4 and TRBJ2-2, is ETGVTQSPTHLIKTRGQQVTLRCSSQSGHNTVSWYQQALGQGPQFIFQYYREEENGRGNFPPRFSGLQFPNYSSELNVNALELDDSALYLCASSSLTSGGVYTGELFFGEGSRLTVL.